These 2 T cell receptor beta chains were sequenced from one sample in a study of blood T cell repertoires in COVID-19. Some clones are missing from TCRdb's copy, which holds only in-frame ones; the method was immunoSEQ multiplex PCR. In the table there are approximately 350,000 clones, 86% of which are singletons. The sequenced material came from peripheral blood. The receptors come from a woman in her sixties or seventies with COVID-19, enrolled during active disease.

The CDR3 DNA sequence: TGCGCCAGCAGCTTGGTGACTAGCGGGGGCGGGGAGCAGTACTTC. It translates to CASSLVTSGGGEQYF. V gene TRBV5-1 combines with J gene TRBJ2-7; 12 bases are shared with TRBD2. This CDR3 spans 15 amino acids. The ends lost 0 bases at V and 7 bases at J; junction bases unmatched: 5. CDR1 and CDR2 from the germline V gene are SGHRS and YFSETQ.

V and J are TRBV2 and TRBJ2-7; 10 bases map to TRBD1. V was clipped by 2 bases and J by 2 bases; unmatched bases: 3. Germline CDR1 reads SNHLY; CDR2 reads FYNNEI. There are 15 residues in the CDR3. CDR3 sequence (DNA): TGTGCCAGCAGTGAATTGGGGACAGGGGCCTACGAGCAGTACTTC. This translates into CASSELGTGAYEQYF.